Given below is one T cell receptor beta chain in context. Its antigen is not identified. These data come from a study of T cell repertoires in cytomegalovirus infection. Background on the study: Public TCR beta signatures were indicative of both CMV infection and a matching HLA type. Overall study results and limits: It was HLA-C-restricted CMV-specific TCR beta clonotypes that dominated the response ex vivo.

TCRdb used MiXCR to reprocess the reads, holding one entry per CDR3 protein. Among about 110,000 distinct CDR3 sequences listed, 25% to 30% were seen once. Germline CDR1 and CDR2: MNHEY and SMNVEV (reference sequence). V was cut by 2 bases and J by 8 bases, with 12 bases left in between. This CDR3 has 13 residues. The sample in question was CD8+ T cells from cultured PBMCs, obtained from culture after CMV antigen stimulation. The TCR comes from a human donor in good health (CMV status not recorded). Some clones in this sample may be carry-over from other donors' samples. The chain is built from TRBV27 and TRBJ1-1; D possibly corresponds to TRBD1 (5 bases). CDR3 residues: CASSLAKGLEAFF. The DNA for the CDR3 is TGTGCCAGCAGTTTAGCTAAGGGGTTAGAAGCTTTCTTT.